The 30 T cell receptor beta chains in this list originate from one sample, sequenced in a study of identical twins listed by TCRdb under 2016. The library was prepared using 5' RACE. Sequenced using an Illumina HiSeq 2000. TCRdb reprocessing: public reads trimmed at Q25 with fastp, clones called with MiXCR, in-frame beta chains kept. Each entry merges the rows of one CDR3 protein and shows their most common DNA and genes. The sample has 600,000 to 850,000 distinct CDR3 sequences on record, over 15% of them singletons. The ten largest clones add up to roughly 13% of the sample. This sample also belongs to another study, concerning T cells expressing NK-cell markers.

Sequenced: PBMCs. Receptors were obtained from a woman aged 18-29 years in good health.

This clonotype was recorded many times. The chain carries TRBV6-2 or TRBV6-3 and TRBJ2-5; 7 bases fit TRBD2. CDR1 and CDR2 (germline): MNHEY, SVGEGT. The CDR3 consists of 14 residues. Trimming cost V 2 bases and J 5 bases; bases outside gene matches: 5. This CDR3 reads CASSYVREVETQYF. The CDR3 coding sequence is TGTGCCAGCAGTTACGTCCGGGAGGTTGAGACCCAGTACTTC.

This clonotype was found many times. The J gene is TRBJ1-1, the V gene TRBV20-1, with D perhaps TRBD1 (5 bases). The ends were cut back, 0 bases at V and 1 base at J, with 9 bases in the middle. Germline values: CDR1 DFQATT, CDR2 SNEGSKA (reference sequence). The CDR3 consists of 14 residues. In DNA form, the CDR3 reads TGCAGTGCTAGAGATCGGGGCAGGAACACTGAAGCTTTCTTT. The encoded protein is CSARDRGRNTEAFF.

The rearrangement links TRBV15 to TRBJ2-7; TRBD1 matches at 12 bases. CDR1 is LNHNV and CDR2 is YYDKDF in the germline V gene (reference sequence). Germline trimming cut 2 bases from V and 4 bases from J; bases unmatched to any gene: 3. There are 15 residues in the CDR3. The CDR3 sequence is CATSRPGQGAYEQYF. Here the CDR3 DNA reads TGTGCCACCAGCAGACCGGGACAGGGGGCATACGAGCAGTACTTC.

J is TRBJ2-3 and V is TRBV3-1; D uncertain. There are 18 residues in the CDR3. The V gene lost 1 base and the J gene lost 0 bases, with 17 bases spanning the gap. The germline CDR1 and CDR2 sequences are LGHDT and YNNKEL (reference sequence). The CDR3 region has the DNA TGTGCCAGCAGCCAAGCGCCAGGCCGTATCGGGAGCACAGATACGCAGTATTTT. Translating gives CASSQAPGRIGSTDTQYF.

This clonotype occurred a few times. The V call is TRBV4-2, the J call TRBJ1-6; D is unresolved. The V gene's germline CDR1 is LGHNA and CDR2 YNFKEQ. Between the trimmed V and J ends, which lost 0 bases and 5 bases, there was a span of 11 bases. The CDR3 has 16 residues. The CDR3 DNA reads as TGTGCCAGCAGCCAAGATTATGGGGAGGATAATTCACCCCTCCACTTT. It encodes CASSQDYGEDNSPLHF.

The V and J genes are TRBV7-2 and TRBJ2-3; D unclear. Trimming removed 4 bases at V and 4 bases at J, with 9 bases between. Germline V CDR1 and CDR2: SGHTA, FQGNSA. The length of the CDR3 is 13 residues. CDR3 DNA: TGTGCCAGCAGCTGGGGTGCGTCAGATACGCAGTATTTT. Amino acid sequence: CASSWGASDTQYF.

CDR3 DNA: TGTGCCAGCGCCGTCATGGGGACTGTGGATGAGCAGTTCTTC. It is translated as CASAVMGTVDEQFF. V is TRBV7-3 and J is TRBJ2-1; D is possibly TRBD2 (6 bases). The CDR3 loop spans 14 amino acids. Germline V gene sequence: CDR1 SGHTA, CDR2 FQGTGA. V lost 8 bases to trimming and J lost 8 bases, with 19 bases between them.

This clonotype was recorded a few times. V is TRBV20-1 and J is TRBJ1-5, with D unclear. V gave up 1 base and J gave up 3 bases, with 7 bases separating them. This CDR3 is built from 13 residues. The V gene's germline CDR1 is DFQATT and CDR2 SNEGSKA (reference sequence). DNA for the CDR3: TGCAGTGCTAGAGTGGCGGACAATCAGCCCCAGCATTTT. As protein: CSARVADNQPQHF.

The chain joins TRBV7-2 to TRBJ2-7, with 10 bases that match TRBD1. This CDR3 has 16 amino acids. Germline-derived CDR1 and CDR2 are SGHTA and FQGNSA. J was trimmed by 7 bases and V by 2 bases; bases with no gene match: 11. The CDR3 is CASSLLGQGGRGEQYF. DNA for the CDR3: TGTGCCAGCAGCTTACTCGGACAGGGGGGTAGGGGGGAGCAGTACTTC. Supplemented by reference TRBV7-2 and TRBJ2-7, the full variable domain reads GAGVSQSPSNKVTEKGKDVELRCDPISGHTALYWYRQSLGQGLEFLIYFQGNSAPDKSGLPSDRFSAERTGGSVSTLTIQRTQQEDSAVYLCASSLLGQGGRGEQYFGPGTRLTVT.

This clonotype was found a few times. V and J are TRBV6-2 or TRBV6-3 and TRBJ1-1; tentatively, D is TRBD1 (5 bases). Germline-derived CDR1 and CDR2 are MNHEY and SVGEGT. The CDR3 runs 16 residues. V gave up 4 bases and J gave up 0 bases, with 15 bases separating them. The CDR3 is CASSSSGRVMNTEAFF. The CDR3 bases are TGTGCCAGCAGTTCCTCAGGGAGGGTAATGAACACTGAAGCTTTCTTT.

The chain joins TRBV5-1 to TRBJ1-4, with no clear D. The V end was cut by 7 bases, the J end by 6 bases, with 13 bases between. The CDR3 consists of 13 residues. Germline V lookup: CDR1 SGHRS, CDR2 YFSETQ. The CDR3 DNA is TGCGCCAGCCGCTACAACCAAGATGAAAAACTGTTTTTT. Protein product: CASRYNQDEKLFF.

The chain employs TRBV5-1 and TRBJ2-3; no firm D call. Germline CDR1 is SGHRS and CDR2 is YFSETQ. CDR3 length: 11 residues. Trimming took 8 bases from V and 6 from J, leaving 10 bases between them. The CDR3 region has the DNA TGCGCCAGTATATCGGCCGATACGCAGTATTTT. This encodes CASISADTQYF.

This clonotype occurred a few times. V and J are TRBV20-1 and TRBJ2-2; unclear D gene. The CDR3 length is 13 residues. Germline V gene data show CDR1 as DFQATT and CDR2 as SNEGSKA (reference sequence). V lost 3 bases, J lost 8 bases, and 13 bases lay in between. CDR3 loop: CSASGSVEGELFF. CDR3 DNA: TGCAGTGCTAGCGGGTCGGTGGAAGGGGAGCTGTTTTTT.

This clonotype occurred a few times. V gene TRBV27 combines with J gene TRBJ1-2; TRBD1 might be the D (5 bases). Trimming cost V 1 base and J 6 bases, with 18 bases left between them. The germline V gene encodes CDR1 MNHEY and CDR2 SMNVEV (reference sequence). This CDR3 spans 16 amino acids. CDR3 sequence: CASSLYPRRVGDGYTF. The CDR3 DNA sequence: TGTGCCAGCAGTTTATATCCCCGCAGGGTGGGAGATGGCTACACCTTC.

This clonotype was observed a few times. The V call is TRBV12-3 or TRBV12-4, the J call TRBJ1-2, with 8 bases identical to TRBD1. The length of the CDR3 is 15 residues. V shed 5 bases and J 8 bases; nucleotides not matched to a gene: 13. Written as DNA, the CDR3 is TGTGCCAGCAGTCCACCCTCCGGGACAGGAAGAGGCTACACCTTC. This codes for CASSPPSGTGRGYTF.

The V call is TRBV7-9, the J call TRBJ2-5; no firm D call. Trimming removed 5 bases from V and 5 bases from J, with 9 bases in between. The CDR3 consists of 12 residues. Germline V gene sequence: CDR1 SEHNR, CDR2 FQNEAQ (reference sequence). The chain's CDR3 is CASSPLPETQYF. The CDR3 nucleotides read TGTGCCAGCAGCCCCCTCCCGGAGACCCAGTACTTC.

V is TRBV27 and J is TRBJ2-3, with 7 bases aligning to TRBD1. CDR1 is MNHEY, CDR2 SMNVEV, per germline (reference sequence). This CDR3 spans 16 amino acids. Germline trimming cut 5 bases from V and 2 bases from J; bases unmatched to any gene: 10. The CDR3 nucleotides read TGTGCCAGCAGTACCTACCGGGACAGATACACAGATACGCAGTATTTT. Translated: CASSTYRDRYTDTQYF.

This clonotype has at least ten counts. The genes are TRBV6-1 and TRBJ1-5, with 7 positions matching TRBD1. After removal of 6 bases from V and 3 bases from J, the junction contained 5 bases not matched to a gene. The germline gives CDR1 MNHNS, CDR2 SASEGT. The CDR3 spans 14 residues. In nucleotides, the CDR3 is TGTGCCAGCAGCCGGGACAGCTTCAATCAGCCCCAGCATTTT. It codes for CASSRDSFNQPQHF.

The gene calls are TRBV10-2 and TRBJ1-2; possibly TRBD1 for D (5 bases). The CDR3 loop spans 13 amino acids. Germline V lookup: CDR1 WSHSY, CDR2 SAAADI. V gave up 2 bases and J gave up 12 bases, with 16 bases separating them. CDR3 nucleotides: TGCGCCAGCAGTGAGAGGGCAGGGAGGTTCCACACCTTC. Protein product: CASSERAGRFHTF.

The J gene is TRBJ2-7, the V gene TRBV5-1; 9 bases map to TRBD2. Germline CDR1 is SGHRS and CDR2 is YFSETQ. This CDR3 spans 15 amino acids. With V trimmed by 5 bases and J by 4 bases, 10 bases remained unmatched. The CDR3 protein is CASRAEGLADYEQYF. The CDR3 coding sequence is TGCGCCAGCAGAGCGGAGGGACTAGCAGATTACGAGCAGTACTTC.

The chain uses TRBV6-1 and TRBJ1-1; D is unresolved. Germline assignment: CDR1 MNHNS and CDR2 SASEGT. Trimming took off 4 bases at V and 4 bases at J, with 7 bases between the two ends. CDR3 length equals 12 residues. CDR3 protein: CASSVPVTEAFF. The CDR3, as DNA: TGTGCCAGCAGTGTCCCGGTCACTGAAGCTTTCTTT.

This clonotype has just a few counts. The gene calls are TRBV7-9 and TRBJ2-4; D perhaps matches TRBD1 (5 bases). CDR3 size: 16 residues. V was shortened by 3 bases and J by 1 base, with 13 bases between the two germline ends. From germline, CDR1 is SEHNR and CDR2 FQNEAQ (reference sequence). CDR3 amino acids: CASSLVTGNAKNIQYF. The CDR3 DNA sequence: TGTGCCAGCAGCTTGGTTACAGGCAATGCCAAAAACATTCAGTACTTC.

The sample holds many counts of this clonotype. This chain joins TRBV11-2 and TRBJ2-7; D not resolved. Trimming cost V 1 base and J 3 bases, with 7 bases left between them. The CDR3 is 13 residues long. Looked up from germline, CDR1 is SGHAT and CDR2 is FQNNGV. CDR3 protein: CASSLGPLYEQYF. CDR3 bases: TGTGCCAGCAGCTTAGGCCCGCTCTACGAGCAGTACTTC.

There are a few counts of this clonotype. The chain recombines TRBV27 with TRBJ2-7, with D possibly being TRBD1 or TRBD2 (6 bases each). Trimming removed 3 bases at V and 0 bases at J, with 12 bases between. The germline V gene encodes CDR1 MNHEY and CDR2 SMNVEV (reference sequence). The CDR3 extends over 15 amino acids. The CDR3 here is CASSLRGASSYEQYF. The CDR3 DNA reads as TGTGCCAGCAGTTTGAGGGGGGCTAGCTCCTACGAGCAGTACTTC.

This clonotype has just a few counts. The gene calls are TRBV7-2 and TRBJ2-3; no definite D call. The CDR3 covers 16 residues. CDR1 SGHTA and CDR2 FQGNSA come from the germline V gene. Trimming removed 1 base at V and 3 bases at J, with 14 bases between. In nucleotides, the CDR3 is TGTGCCAGCAGCTTAGGTGTAGGGCGGTGGACAGATACGCAGTATTTT. Its protein is CASSLGVGRWTDTQYF.

Concerning this clonotype: The conserved closing phenylalanine or tryptophan is absent in this CDR3, likely reflecting a read error. The chain recombines TRBV29-1 with TRBJ1-5; weak D call: TRBD1 (5 bases). The CDR3 is 13 amino acids. Germline V lookup: CDR1 SQVTM, CDR2 ANQGSEA. Trimming took 3 bases from V and 9 from J, leaving 15 bases between them. The chain's CDR3 is CSVDEEGWGPQHI. CDR3 bases: TGCAGCGTTGATGAGGAGGGGTGGGGGCCCCAGCATATT.

This clonotype appeared a few times. The V gene is TRBV20-1, the J gene TRBJ2-3; D not resolved. Germline V gene data show CDR1 as DFQATT and CDR2 as SNEGSKA (reference sequence). The length of the CDR3 is 14 residues. The germline V and J ends were trimmed by 6 bases and 0 bases, with 13 bases remaining between them. This CDR3 is CSASPPDSTDTQYF. CDR3 nucleotides: TGCAGTGCATCCCCGCCGGATAGCACAGATACGCAGTATTTT.

The sample holds a few counts of this clonotype. V gene TRBV20-1 combines with J gene TRBJ2-2, with D uncertain. The CDR3 spans 13 residues. V lost 3 bases to trimming and J lost 0 bases, with 5 bases between them. CDR1 is DFQATT, CDR2 SNEGSKA, per germline (reference sequence). CDR3 in amino acids: CSARDANTGELFF. The CDR3 coding sequence is TGCAGTGCTAGGGACGCGAACACCGGGGAGCTGTTTTTT.

This clonotype has ten or more counts. V is TRBV15 and J is TRBJ2-7; the D is unclear. Germline CDR1 is LNHNV and CDR2 is YYDKDF (reference sequence). CDR3 length equals 15 residues. Trimming left V 0 bases short and J 2 bases short, with 11 bases between. In nucleotides, the CDR3 is TGTGCCACCAGCAGAGATTATCCGTCGACCTACGAGCAGTACTTC. It encodes CATSRDYPSTYEQYF. The variable domain in full, completed from reference TRBV15 and TRBJ2-7, reads DAMVIQNPRYQVTQFGKPVTLSCSQTLNHNVMYWYQQKSSQAPKLLFHYYDKDFNNEADTPDNFQSRRPNTSFCFLDIRSPGLGDTAMYLCATSRDYPSTYEQYFGPGTRLTVT.

This clonotype was seen only a few times. The chain couples TRBV12-3 or TRBV12-4 to TRBJ2-1; D might be TRBD1 (6 bases). There are 15 residues in the CDR3. Trimming took off 7 bases at V and 3 bases at J, with 16 bases between the two ends. The CDR3 nucleotides read TGTGCCAGCATCCTGGGGTGGGGGCTCTACAATGAGCAGTTCTTC. Translation: CASILGWGLYNEQFF.